The T cell receptor (beta chain) under discussion was sequenced for a study of T cells in Graves' hyperthyroidism and ophthalmopathy. Study findings and constraints: Ophthalmopathy was told apart from stable hyperthyroidism by a 13 V-J model. Most thyroid clonotypes that were expanded above 0.001 also turned up in blood.

It was RNA transcripts that yielded the amplified TCR beta CDR3 regions. The study used the HTBI primer set for a first-round RT-PCR of the TCR CDR3. TCRdb called the multiplex PCR reads again in MiXCR, with one record for every CDR3 protein. The table lists approximately 690,000 distinct CDR3 sequences, around 20% of them singletons. Patients with ophthalmopathy all had a Clinical Activity Score of at least 3, a NOSPECS grade of at least 4 and duration under 3 months. Uncontrolled infection, other autoimmune disease, pregnancy or lactation disqualified patients from enrolment. A word on this clonotype: Its antigen is not known.

This TCR was sampled from a man aged 30-40 years with Graves' ophthalmopathy. The sequencing sample was made of blood.

The CDR3 region has the DNA TGTGCCAGCAGTCTTGCGACTCGAGGTGAAAAACTGTTTTTT. It translates to CASSLATRGEKLFF. V gene TRBV6-1 combines with J gene TRBJ1-4; D is ambiguous. The CDR3 has 14 residues. Germline-derived CDR1 and CDR2 are MNHNS and SASEGT. V was cut by 5 bases and J by 7 bases, with 14 bases left in between.